The present T cell receptor (beta chain) was sequenced within a study of Graves' ophthalmopathy and Graves' hyperthyroidism. Study results and caveats: With a specificity of roughly 72% and a sensitivity of more than 65%, the model predicted ophthalmopathy progression.

Amplification of TCR beta CDR3 regions used RNA transcripts. The library came from an HTBI-primed first-round RT-PCR and a second-round multiplex PCR. TCRdb passed the multiplex PCR reads through MiXCR, listing each CDR3 protein once. The data contain 1 million to 1.3 million distinct CDR3 sequences, about 35% of them singletons. The table lists this clonotype with many counts. What it binds is unknown. Other autoimmune diseases, uncontrolled infections, pregnancy or lactation ruled patients out of participation. Serum thyroxine and TRAb, along with clinical symptoms, thyroid ultrasound and orbital computed tomography, were what diagnosis relied on. CDR3 size: 16 residues. Deletions cut 1 base from V and 7 bases from J, with 14 bases between. Germline-derived CDR1 and CDR2 are SEHNR and FQNEAQ (reference sequence).

The gene calls are TRBV7-9 and TRBJ1-6, with a weak D call TRBD1 (6 bases). This clonotype originated in an adult man with Graves' hyperthyroidism. The sample comprised peripheral blood or thyroid tissue (not recorded which). Here the CDR3 reads CASSLVRGQGNSPLHF. As DNA, the CDR3 is TGTGCCAGCAGCTTAGTACGGGGACAAGGAAATTCACCCCTCCACTTT.